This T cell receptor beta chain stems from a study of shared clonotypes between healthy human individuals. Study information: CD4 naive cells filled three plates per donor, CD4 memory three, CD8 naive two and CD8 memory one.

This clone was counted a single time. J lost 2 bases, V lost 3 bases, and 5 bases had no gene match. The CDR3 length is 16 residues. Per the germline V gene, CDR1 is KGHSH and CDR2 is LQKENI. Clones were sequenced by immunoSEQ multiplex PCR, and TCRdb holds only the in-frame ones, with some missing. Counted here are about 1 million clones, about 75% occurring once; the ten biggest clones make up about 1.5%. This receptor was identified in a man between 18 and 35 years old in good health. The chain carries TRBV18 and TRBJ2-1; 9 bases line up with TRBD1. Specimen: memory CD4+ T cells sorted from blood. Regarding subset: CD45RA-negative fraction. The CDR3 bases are TGTGCCAGCTCACCGGACAGGGGTTTTCCCTACAATGAGCAGTTCTTC. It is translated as CASSPDRGFPYNEQFF.